This T cell receptor (beta chain) was profiled in a study of graft-versus-host responses after intestinal transplantation. The overall study: Multivisceral, liver-intestinal, or isolated intestinal transplants were performed in recipients. Broader study findings: Circulating GvH clones peaking coincided with falling HvG clones soon after transplant. Individuals carrying graft-donor T cell macrochimerism showed high graft-versus-host to host-versus-graft clonal ratios in allografts.

About this clone: Its antigen is currently unknown.

This CDR3 spans 16 amino acids. Germline V gene sequence: CDR1 SGHRS, CDR2 YFSETQ. Deletions cut 0 bases from V and 3 bases from J, with 13 bases between. Assay used: immunoSEQ multiplex PCR; TCRdb lists only in-frame clones, some missing. The table has 80,000 to 100,000 clones, roughly nine tenths seen once. This receptor was obtained from a human donor who received an intestinal transplant. This specimen consisted of unstimulated CD4+ T cells sorted from spleen or lymph node cells, obtained before intestinal transplant. The J gene is TRBJ2-1, the V gene TRBV5-1, with D tentatively TRBD1 (6 bases). The CDR3 region is CASSLDPLGGYNEQFF. For the CDR3, the DNA is TGCGCCAGCAGCTTGGATCCTCTAGGGGGCTACAATGAGCAGTTCTTC. The entire variable domain, with the rest obtained from reference TRBV5-1 and TRBJ2-1, is as follows: KAGVTQTPRYLIKTRGQQVTLSCSPISGHRSVSWYQQTPGQGLQFLFEYFSETQRNKGNFPGRFSGRQFSNSRSEMNVSTLELGDSALYLCASSLDPLGGYNEQFFGPGTRLTVL.